This entry concerns a single T cell receptor beta chain. This receptor's antigen is unknown. No much larger clone exists at a distance of one base, and base qualities are not known. The immunoSEQ hsTCRB v3.0 assay was used at survey level resolution to sequence the TRB variable region. A depth of roughly 35,000-55,000 T-cell genomes per sample was targeted for TRB sequencing. Pooled TRB libraries were sequenced on an Illumina MiSeq with a v3 150-cycle kit. For the original study's pipeline: Repertoire analysis ran in R within a reproducible Nextflow workflow covering QC, data transformation and analysis. LymphoSeq2, an R package for AIRR-Seq data exploration, was used to implement custom analyses. After excluding several samples that yielded fewer than 5000 total TRB sequences, approximately 180 HIV repertoires remained for analysis. Of the roughly 190 retained HIV repertoires, approximately 57 were collected before and around 130 after ART initiation. Each repertoire was downsampled to 5000 TRB nucleotide sequences, and summary statistics were averaged across 100 downsampling iterations. The analysis kept only TRB sequences whose CDR3 regions were at least seven amino acids long. Diversity was assessed using a clonality score derived from Shannon entropy and using the Gini coefficient. In repertoire networks, the top 5000 CDR3 amino acid sequences were linked whenever an edit distance of one separated two sequences. GLIPH2 predicted antigen specificity groups and MHC restriction for TRB CDR3 amino acid sequences. Known CMV, EBV, HIV or tissue antigen associations were flagged by matching CDR3 amino acid sequences against VDJdb and McPAS-TCR. Pre-ART, post-ART and control groups were compared with Wilcoxon signed-rank tests and Holm-Bonferroni correction. TCRdb stores this immuneACCESS table with in-frame sequences only. Part of the clones is absent; in the studies checked, under half of the shortfall reflects unresolved V genes, and no reason is known for the rest. V, J and clone size were drawn from that table, and D and trimming were deduced from the DNA. This sample is represented by approximately 35,000 clones; 90% to 95% of them were singletons. The biggest ten clones account for roughly 3.5% of the sample.

The CDR3, cysteine through phenylalanine, is 12 amino acids long. Left in the record is the CDR3 DNA by itself, 36 bases read in frame from the first base. CDR1 and CDR2 are drawn from the germline V gene (reference sequence): LNHNV, YYDKDF. V gives up 0 bases and J gives up 11 bases, and the segment between their germline ends measures 9 bases. The source of the sample is a study of long-term antiretroviral therapy in people with HIV (dated 2022 in TCRdb). Study-wide context: The earliest samples were collected roughly a decade before the 2015 WHO recommendation for immediate ART, at a time when ART was usually postponed until CD4 counts fell. No cross-contamination during QIAcube processing was shown when test extractions of a monoclonal T-cell line were performed alongside about 30 polyclonal samples. Of the approximately 30 participants with HIV, ten to eleven were female. A retrospective serial study tested whether ART initiation and durable HIV suppression were associated with changes in peripheral blood TRB repertoire composition and diversity. From some 28 adults with confirmed HIV infection, the cohort provided approximately 190 cryopreserved PBMC samples, gathered serially across a mean of around six years (range 1-12). What the work shows at the level of the full study, not this receptor alone: Because pre-ART samples had limited cell numbers, profiling was done on unsorted PBMC rather than on sorted CD4+ and CD8+ T cells. No data were available on ART adherence, viral resistance or therapy changes, limiting inferences about post-ART repertoire changes. A significant increase in TRB diversity was found to be associated with ART initiation, although TRB diversity was observed to remain significantly below that of transplant donor controls even after long-term ART. Expanded TRB clones identified before ART initiation dominated the repertoire across all time points, though the dominance fluctuated and decreased in many PLHIV after ART. Limited PBMC availability meant only the TCR beta chain was sequenced, without alpha chain pairing. HIV repertoires had narrower CDR3 length ranges than controls, and the network structure suggested an antigen-experienced repertoire that shifted only slightly toward naive after ART. The samples span the years 2004 to 2017, and the ART regimens used at that time may not be as effective as current regimens.

Inclusion was restricted to participants for whom at least one PBMC sample before ART initiation and at least two post-ART samples were available. Treatment was received in the United States of America by all participants with HIV. Cryopreserved samples of 1-10 million PBMC were thawed and washed before DNA extraction. At the time of the earliest PBMC sample, participants with HIV were aged between about 23 and 54 years. PBMC samples from each participant spanned 1-4 timepoints before ART initiation and 2-8 timepoints after ART initiation, with a median of 7 samples. Serial HIV viral load, CD4+ T-cell count, ART history and demographic data were obtained for every participant. Using a Qiagen kit on a QIAcube, genomic DNA was extracted from unsorted PBMC, with samples processed in batches of 12.

The sample was unsorted PBMCs, taken more than 5 years after starting antiretroviral therapy. The sequence was obtained from a woman aged 45-60 years with HIV. The rearrangement joined TRBV15 to TRBJ2-3, with the D gene call left open. The DNA is as follows: TGTGCCACCAGCAGAGAGTGGGTTGGGCAGTATTTT. This is translated as CATSREWVGQYF.